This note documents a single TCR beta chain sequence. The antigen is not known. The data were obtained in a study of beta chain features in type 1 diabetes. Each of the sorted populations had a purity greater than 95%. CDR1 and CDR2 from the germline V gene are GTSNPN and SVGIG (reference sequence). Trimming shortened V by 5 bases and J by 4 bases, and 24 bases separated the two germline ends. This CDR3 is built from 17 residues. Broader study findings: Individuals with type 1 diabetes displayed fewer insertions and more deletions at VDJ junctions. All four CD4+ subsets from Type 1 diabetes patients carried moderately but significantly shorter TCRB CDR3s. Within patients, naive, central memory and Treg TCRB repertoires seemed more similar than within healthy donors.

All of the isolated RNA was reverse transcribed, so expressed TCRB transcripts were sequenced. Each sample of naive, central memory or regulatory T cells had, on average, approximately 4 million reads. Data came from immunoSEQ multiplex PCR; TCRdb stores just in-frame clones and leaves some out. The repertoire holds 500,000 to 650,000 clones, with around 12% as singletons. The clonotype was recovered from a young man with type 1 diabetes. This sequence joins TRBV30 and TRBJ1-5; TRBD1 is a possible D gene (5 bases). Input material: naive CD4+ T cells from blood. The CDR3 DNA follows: TGTGCCTGGGACTACGGTCAGGGTAGGAGGGAGAATCAGCCCCAGCATTTT. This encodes CAWDYGQGRRENQPQHF. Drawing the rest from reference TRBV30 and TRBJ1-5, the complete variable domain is SQTIHQWPATLVQPVGSPLSLECTVEGTSNPNLYWYRQAAGRGLQLLFYSVGIGQISSEVPQNLSASRPQDRQFILSSKKLLLSDSGFYLCAWDYGQGRRENQPQHFGDGTRLSIL.